The present entry profiles one T cell receptor (beta chain) with its context. Its specificity is not known. The read finishes 3 residues shy of the CDR3 end, and the germline J gene is used to complete it. This entry comes from a study of Tregs in tolerant kidney transplant recipients. Turning to the study itself: Mixed chimerism was transient after nonmyeloablative marrow transplants from related graft donors.

The V end was cut by 4 bases, the J end by 7 bases, with 14 bases between. This CDR3 contains 13 residues. Germline V gives CDR1 SQVTM, CDR2 ANQGSEA. Broader study findings: Findings come from small patient numbers and require larger validation.

Generated by immunoSEQ multiplex PCR, the TCRdb table keeps only in-frame clones and is missing some. This sample's table reports around 48,000 clones. Thawed PBMCs were FACS-sorted into unstimulated CD4+CD25+CD127- regulatory T cells, CD4+CD25- non-regulatory cells, CD4 and CD8 cells. The V gene is TRBV29-1, the J gene TRBJ2-1; possible D gene TRBD2, 6 bases. This receptor was taken from a human donor who received a combined kidney and bone marrow transplant. Sample: CD4+ T cells from blood, taken before the transplant. CDR3 region: CSVAGLAGNEQFF. The covered CDR3 bases are TGCAGCGTTGCGGGGCTGGCGGGGAATGAG.